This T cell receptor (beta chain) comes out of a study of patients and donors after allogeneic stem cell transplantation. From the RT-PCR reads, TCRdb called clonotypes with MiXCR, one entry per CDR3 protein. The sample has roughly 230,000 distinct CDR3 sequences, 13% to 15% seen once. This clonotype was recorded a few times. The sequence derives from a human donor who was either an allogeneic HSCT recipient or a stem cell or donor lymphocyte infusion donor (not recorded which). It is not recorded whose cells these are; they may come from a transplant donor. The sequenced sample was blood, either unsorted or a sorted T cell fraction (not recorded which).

In nucleotides, the CDR3 is TGTGCCAGCAGTTTCCACCGGGGCAACAGCGGCACTGAAGCTTTCTTT. Amino acids: CASSFHRGNSGTEAFF. V usage is TRBV6-5 and J usage is TRBJ1-1; D perhaps matches TRBD1 (5 bases). CDR3 size: 16 residues. Trimming pared 4 bases from V and 4 bases from J, leaving 19 bases between. CDR1 MNHEY and CDR2 SVGAGI come from the germline V gene.